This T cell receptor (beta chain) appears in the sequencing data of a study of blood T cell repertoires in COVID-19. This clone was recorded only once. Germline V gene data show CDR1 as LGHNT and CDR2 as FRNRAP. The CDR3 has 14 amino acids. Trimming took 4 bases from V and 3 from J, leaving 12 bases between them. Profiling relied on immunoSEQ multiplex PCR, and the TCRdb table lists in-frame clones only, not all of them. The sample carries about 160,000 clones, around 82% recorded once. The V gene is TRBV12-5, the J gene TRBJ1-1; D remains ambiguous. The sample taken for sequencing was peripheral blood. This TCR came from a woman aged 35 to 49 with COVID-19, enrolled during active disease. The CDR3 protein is CASGSREVDTEAFF. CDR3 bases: TGTGCTAGTGGTTCCCGAGAGGTGGACACTGAAGCTTTCTTT.